This T cell receptor beta chain was retrieved from a study of cytomegalovirus exposure and HLA in healthy donors. It was with 60 Vbeta and 13 Jbeta primers that the PCR ran. Authors' processing steps: Tens of millions of unique TCR beta chains, 9.5 million to 14 million shared, were counted in a later analysis. Assay: immunoSEQ multiplex PCR; the TCRdb copy retains only in-frame clones and omits some. V, J and clone size derive from that table, while D and trimming were established from the DNA sequence. The repertoire holds 150,000 to 200,000 clones, with 60% to 80% as singletons. This CDR3 region has 14 residues. CDR1 and CDR2 from the germline V gene are GTSNPN and SVGIG (reference sequence). Trimming removed 4 bases from V and 5 bases from J, with 12 bases in between. A remark on this clone: Its antigen is unknown.

Overall study results and limits: Apparent HLA restriction characterized most CMV-associated TCR beta chains in a later analysis. The study labeled more than 150 TCR beta chains cytomegalovirus-associated.

The chain uses TRBV30 and TRBJ1-6; D is perhaps TRBD1 (5 bases). Specimen: PBMCs. The origin of this receptor is a woman aged 45-60 years in good health and CMV-seropositive. For the CDR3, the DNA is TGTGCCTGGAACTCGGGACTACATAATTCACCCCTCCACTTT. It codes for CAWNSGLHNSPLHF.